This T cell receptor beta chain was found in a study of blood T cell repertoires in COVID-19. Study summary: COVID-19 samples collected from the United States, Italy and Spain covered acute and convalescent phases. Sources were T cells, B-cell-depleted T cells, or PBMCs; the material itself was cDNA or gDNA.

Those who participated ranged in age from roughly 18 to 100 years and resided in 20 to 25 US areas. The authors' processing: From reference gene primer amplification, estimates of nucleated cell counts were derived. The protocol was immunoSEQ multiplex PCR, while the TCRdb copy is restricted to in-frame clones and leaves out a portion. V, J and clone size derive from that table, while D and trimming were established from the DNA sequence. Of about 140,000 clones detected, 84% appear once; the ten largest clones hold 5% to 6%. There are 19 residues in the CDR3. V was pared by 0 bases and J by 4 bases, with 16 bases of the junction left unmatched. Germline values: CDR1 SGHRS, CDR2 YFSETQ.

The sequence came from a man between 35 and 55 years old with acute COVID-19. This sequence joins TRBV5-1 and TRBJ2-1, with 7 bases fitting TRBD2. Specimen: PBMCs or T cells enriched from blood (not recorded which). The CDR3 nucleotides read TGCGCCAGCAGCTTGGGCCGTACACCAGGACTAGGACGGTACAATGAGCAGTTCTTC. Encoded protein: CASSLGRTPGLGRYNEQFF.